This T cell receptor beta chain emerged from a study of T cell changes during pregnancy in multiple sclerosis. The data were produced by immunoSEQ multiplex PCR, yet TCRdb's version contains in-frame clones alone and is incomplete. The sample yields roughly 76,000 clones, about 89% seen once. V lost 1 base to trimming and J lost 4 bases, with 14 bases between them. CDR1 and CDR2 (germline): MDHEN, SYDVKM. The CDR3 covers 15 residues. Sequences were derived from CD4+ T cells from peripheral blood mononuclear cells, sampled in the second trimester of pregnancy. The sequence was obtained from a female donor with multiple sclerosis, enrolled in a pregnancy study. This chain links TRBV28 with TRBJ2-7, with D tentatively TRBD1 (6 bases). This CDR3 reads CASSLSSTGPYEQYF. Here the CDR3 DNA reads TGTGCCAGCAGTTTATCAAGTACAGGGCCGTACGAGCAGTACTTC. The entire variable domain, with the rest obtained from reference TRBV28 and TRBJ2-7, is as follows: DVKVTQSSRYLVKRTGEKVFLECVQDMDHENMFWYRQDPGLGLRLIYFSYDVKMKEKGDIPEGYSVSREKKERFSLILESASTNQTSMYLCASSLSSTGPYEQYFGPGTRLTVT.